The source of this T cell receptor beta chain is a study of shared clonotypes between healthy human individuals. V shed 5 bases, J shed 6 bases, and the junction held 7 bases outside the gene matches. Per the germline V gene, CDR1 is PRHDT and CDR2 is FYEKMQ (reference sequence). The length of the CDR3 is 14 residues. Here immunoSEQ multiplex PCR was the method, and the copy in TCRdb shows in-frame clones only, minus some. This sample yields some 1.4 million clones, of which roughly 96% are seen a single time; approximately 1.1% belongs to the top ten. The V call is TRBV13, the J call TRBJ2-4; 7 bases align to TRBD2. The sequenced sample was naive CD4+ T cells sorted from blood. Subset noted: CD45RA+ positively selected. This receptor was obtained from a man between 25 and 39 years old in good health. In DNA form, the CDR3 reads TGTGCCAGCAGCCCAGGGACTACGCCAAACATTCAGTACTTC. This sequence encodes CASSPGTTPNIQYF.